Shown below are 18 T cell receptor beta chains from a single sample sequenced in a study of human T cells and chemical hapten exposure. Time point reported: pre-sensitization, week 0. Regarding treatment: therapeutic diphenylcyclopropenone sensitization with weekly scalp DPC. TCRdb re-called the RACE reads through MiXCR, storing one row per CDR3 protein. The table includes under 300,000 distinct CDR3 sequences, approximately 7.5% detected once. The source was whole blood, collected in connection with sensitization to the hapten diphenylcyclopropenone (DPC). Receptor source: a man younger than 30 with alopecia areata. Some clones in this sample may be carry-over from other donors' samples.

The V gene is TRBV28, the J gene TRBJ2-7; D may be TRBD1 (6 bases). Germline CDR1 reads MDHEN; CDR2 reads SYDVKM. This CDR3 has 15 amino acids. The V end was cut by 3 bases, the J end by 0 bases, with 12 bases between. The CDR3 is CASSFGGGLSYEQYV. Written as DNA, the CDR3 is TGTGCCAGCAGTTTTGGGGGCGGGCTCTCCTACGAGCAGTACGTC.

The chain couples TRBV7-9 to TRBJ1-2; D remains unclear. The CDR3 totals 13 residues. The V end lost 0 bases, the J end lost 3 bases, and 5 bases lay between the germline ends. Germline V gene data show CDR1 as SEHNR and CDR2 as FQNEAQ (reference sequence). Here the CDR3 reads CASSLARDYGYTF. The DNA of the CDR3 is TGTGCCAGCAGCTTAGCGCGGGACTATGGCTACACCTTC. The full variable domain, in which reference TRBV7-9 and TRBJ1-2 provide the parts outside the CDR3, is DTGVSQNPRHKITKRGQNVTFRCDPISEHNRLYWYRQTLGQGPEFLTYFQNEAQLEKSRLLSDRFSAERPKGSFSTLEIQRTEQGDSAMYLCASSLARDYGYTFGSGTRLTVV.

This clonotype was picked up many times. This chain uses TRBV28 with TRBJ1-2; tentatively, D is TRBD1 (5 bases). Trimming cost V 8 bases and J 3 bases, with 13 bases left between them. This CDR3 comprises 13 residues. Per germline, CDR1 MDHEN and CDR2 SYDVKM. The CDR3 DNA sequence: TGTGCCAGCTCCTCACAGGTTCACTATGGCTACACCTTC. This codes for CASSSQVHYGYTF.

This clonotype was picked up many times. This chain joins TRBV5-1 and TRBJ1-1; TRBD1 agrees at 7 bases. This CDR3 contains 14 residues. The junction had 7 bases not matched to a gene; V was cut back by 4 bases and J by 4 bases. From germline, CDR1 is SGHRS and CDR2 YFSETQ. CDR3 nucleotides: TGCGCCAGCAGCACATTACAGGGGACCACTGAAGCTTTCTTT. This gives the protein CASSTLQGTTEAFF. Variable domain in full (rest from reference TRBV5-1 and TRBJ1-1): KAGVTQTPRYLIKTRGQQVTLSCSPISGHRSVSWYQQTPGQGLQFLFEYFSETQRNKGNFPGRFSGRQFSNSRSEMNVSTLELGDSALYLCASSTLQGTTEAFFGQGTRLTVV.

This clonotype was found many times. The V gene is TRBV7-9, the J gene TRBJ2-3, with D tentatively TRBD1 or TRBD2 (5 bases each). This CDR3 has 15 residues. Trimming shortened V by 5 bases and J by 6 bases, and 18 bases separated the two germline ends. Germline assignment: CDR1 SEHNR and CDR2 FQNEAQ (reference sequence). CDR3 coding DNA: TGTGCCAGCAGCCCCGGGGCCCCGGGCGCCGATACGCAGTATTTT. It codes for CASSPGAPGADTQYF.

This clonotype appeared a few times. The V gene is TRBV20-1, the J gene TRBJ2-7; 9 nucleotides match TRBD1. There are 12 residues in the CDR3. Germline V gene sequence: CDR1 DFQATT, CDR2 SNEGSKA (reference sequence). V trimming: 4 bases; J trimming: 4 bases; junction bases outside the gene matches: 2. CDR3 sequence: CSATDRGYEQYF. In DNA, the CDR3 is TGCAGTGCTACGGACAGGGGATACGAGCAGTACTTC.

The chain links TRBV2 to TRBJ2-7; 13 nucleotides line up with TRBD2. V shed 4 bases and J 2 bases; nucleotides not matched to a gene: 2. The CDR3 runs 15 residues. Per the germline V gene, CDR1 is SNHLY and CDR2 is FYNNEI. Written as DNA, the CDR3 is TGTGCCAGCAGTGCGACTAGCGGGGGGCCCTACGAGCAGTACTTC. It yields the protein CASSATSGGPYEQYF.

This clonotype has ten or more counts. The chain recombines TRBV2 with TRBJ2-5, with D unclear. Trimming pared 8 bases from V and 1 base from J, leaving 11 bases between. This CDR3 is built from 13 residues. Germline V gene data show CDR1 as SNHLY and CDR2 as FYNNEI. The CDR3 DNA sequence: TGTGCCAGCGCGTACTCCTCCCAAGAGACCCAGTACTTC. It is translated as CASAYSSQETQYF.

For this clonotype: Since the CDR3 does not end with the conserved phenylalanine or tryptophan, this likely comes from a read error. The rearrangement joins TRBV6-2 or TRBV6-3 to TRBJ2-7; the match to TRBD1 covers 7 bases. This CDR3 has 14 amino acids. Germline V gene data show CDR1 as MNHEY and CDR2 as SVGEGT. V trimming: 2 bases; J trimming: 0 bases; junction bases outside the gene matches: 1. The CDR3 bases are TGTGCCAGCAGTTACGGGGACAGCTCCTACGAGCAGTACGCC. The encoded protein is CASSYGDSSYEQYA.

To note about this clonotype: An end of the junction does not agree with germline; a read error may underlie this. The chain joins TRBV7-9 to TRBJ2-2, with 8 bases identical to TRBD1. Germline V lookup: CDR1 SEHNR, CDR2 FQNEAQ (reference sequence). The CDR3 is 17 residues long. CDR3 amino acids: CPSSSGQAMAPNGELFF. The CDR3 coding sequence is TGTCCCAGCAGCTCGGGACAGGCCATGGCTCCGAACGGGGAGCTGTTTTTT.

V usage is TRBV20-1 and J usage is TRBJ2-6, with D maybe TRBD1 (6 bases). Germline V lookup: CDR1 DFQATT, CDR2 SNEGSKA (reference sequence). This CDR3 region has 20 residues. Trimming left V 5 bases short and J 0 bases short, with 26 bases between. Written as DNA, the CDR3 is TGCAGTGCTGACTCTCTCTTGGACAGTCTCCCAGCCTCTGGGGCCAACGTCCTGACTTTC. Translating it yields CSADSLLDSLPASGANVLTF.

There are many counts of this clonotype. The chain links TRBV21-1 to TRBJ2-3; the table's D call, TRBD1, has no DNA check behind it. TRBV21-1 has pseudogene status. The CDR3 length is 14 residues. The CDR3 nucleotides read TGTGCCAGCAGCCCGCGGGGGAGCACAGATACGCAGTATTTT. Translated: CASSPRGSTDTQYF.

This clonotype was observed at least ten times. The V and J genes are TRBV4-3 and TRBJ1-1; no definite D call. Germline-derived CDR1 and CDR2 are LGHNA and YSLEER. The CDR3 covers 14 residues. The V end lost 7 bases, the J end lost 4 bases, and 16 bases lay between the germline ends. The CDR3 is CASTATHGGTEAFF. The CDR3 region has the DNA TGCGCCAGCACCGCAACCCATGGAGGCACTGAAGCTTTCTTT.

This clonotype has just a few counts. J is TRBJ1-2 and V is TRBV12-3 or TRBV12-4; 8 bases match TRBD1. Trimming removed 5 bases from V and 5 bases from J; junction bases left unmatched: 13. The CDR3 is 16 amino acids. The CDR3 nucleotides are TGTGCCAGCAGTCCGACTAGGGACAGGCGGAATTATGGCTACACCTTC. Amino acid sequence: CASSPTRDRRNYGYTF.

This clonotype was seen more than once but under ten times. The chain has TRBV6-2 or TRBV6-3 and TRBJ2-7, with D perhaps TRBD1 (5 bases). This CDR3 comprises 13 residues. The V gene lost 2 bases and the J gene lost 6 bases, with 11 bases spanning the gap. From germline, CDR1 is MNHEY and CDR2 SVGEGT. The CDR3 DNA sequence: TGTGCCAGCAGTTACGAAACACAGGCCGAGCAGTACGTC. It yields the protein CASSYETQAEQYV.

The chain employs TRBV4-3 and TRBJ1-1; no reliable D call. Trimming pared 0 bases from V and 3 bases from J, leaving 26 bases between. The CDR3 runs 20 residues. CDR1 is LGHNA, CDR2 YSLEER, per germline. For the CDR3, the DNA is TGCGCCAGCAGCCAAGAAAGGTATCGCTGGGCGGAGAAAGAGGACACTGAAGCTTTCTTT. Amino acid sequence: CASSQERYRWAEKEDTEAFF.

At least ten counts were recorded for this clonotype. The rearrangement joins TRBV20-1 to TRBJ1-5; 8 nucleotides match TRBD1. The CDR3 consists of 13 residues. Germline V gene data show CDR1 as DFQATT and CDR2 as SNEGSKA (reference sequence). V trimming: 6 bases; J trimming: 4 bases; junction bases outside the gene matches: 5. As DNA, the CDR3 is TGCAGTGCCGAAACAGGGGGGAATCAGCCCCAGCATTTT. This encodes CSAETGGNQPQHF.

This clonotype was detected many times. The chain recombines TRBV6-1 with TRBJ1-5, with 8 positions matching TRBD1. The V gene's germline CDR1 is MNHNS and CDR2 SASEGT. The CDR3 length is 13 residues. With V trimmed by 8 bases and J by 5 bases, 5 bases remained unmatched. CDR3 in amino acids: CASRKTGDQPQHF. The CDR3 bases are TGTGCCAGCCGGAAGACAGGGGATCAGCCCCAGCATTTT.